Each of the 28 T cell receptor beta chains below was sequenced from the same sample in a study of blood T cell repertoires in COVID-19. Profiling relied on immunoSEQ multiplex PCR, and the TCRdb table lists in-frame clones only, not all of them. The table has 150,000 to 200,000 clones, roughly 86% seen once. Sequencing was carried out using peripheral blood. The receptor source for this set is a man in his sixties or seventies with acute or convalescent COVID-19.

The chain employs TRBV7-3 and TRBJ2-1; D is possibly TRBD1 (5 bases). V lost 5 bases and J 7 bases, leaving 18 bases between the germline ends. CDR1 and CDR2 (germline): SGHTA, FQGTGA. The CDR3 covers 15 residues. CDR3 sequence: CASSPSRIGVNEQFF. The CDR3 region has the DNA TGTGCCAGCAGCCCCTCTAGGATAGGGGTTAATGAGCAGTTCTTC.

This chain connects TRBV28 to TRBJ1-2, with 8 bases aligning to TRBD1. There are 12 residues in the CDR3. The germline gives CDR1 MDHEN, CDR2 SYDVKM. V trimming: 3 bases; J trimming: 6 bases; junction bases outside the gene matches: 0. CDR3 coding DNA: TGTGCCAGCAGTTTGACAGGGGATGGCTACACCTTC. Translated: CASSLTGDGYTF.

V is TRBV5-4 and J is TRBJ1-6; maybe TRBD1 (5 bases). This CDR3 comprises 14 residues. The V and J ends lost 4 bases and 7 bases respectively, with 12 bases between them. From germline, CDR1 is SGHNT and CDR2 YYREEE (reference sequence). CDR3 residues: CASSPGTENSPLHF. The CDR3 bases are TGTGCCAGCAGCCCCGGGACTGAGAATTCACCCCTCCACTTT.

The chain links TRBV30 to TRBJ2-7; 10 bases match TRBD2. Germline lookup yields CDR1 GTSNPN and CDR2 SVGIG (reference sequence). J gave up 6 bases and V 1 base, and 3 bases lay outside the gene matches. This CDR3 spans 13 amino acids. CDR3: CAWSAIAGGEQYF. The DNA for the CDR3 is TGTGCCTGGAGTGCAATAGCGGGAGGCGAGCAGTACTTC.

This chain uses TRBV3-1 (or the pseudogene TRBV3-2) with TRBJ2-2, with TRBD2 identical over 11 bases. The V gene's germline CDR1 is LGHDT and CDR2 YNNKEL (reference sequence). CDR3 length: 17 amino acids. V trimming: 5 bases; J trimming: 4 bases; junction bases outside the gene matches: 9. CDR3 in DNA: TGTGCCAGCAGCTCTCCTATAGCGGGAGGGGGCACCGGGGAGCTGTTTTTT. This encodes CASSSPIAGGGTGELFF.

The chain carries TRBV6-5 and TRBJ1-4; perhaps TRBD1 as D (5 bases). CDR3 length equals 14 residues. Trimming took off 4 bases at V and 5 bases at J, with 11 bases between the two ends. Germline V gene sequence: CDR1 MNHEY, CDR2 SVGAGI. The CDR3 DNA sequence: TGTGCCAGCAGTTCCTCATACAGGAATGAAAAACTGTTTTTT. It encodes CASSSSYRNEKLFF.

This clone showed up just once. V gene TRBV20-1 combines with J gene TRBJ2-2; TRBD1 agrees at 10 bases. CDR1 and CDR2 from the germline V gene are DFQATT and SNEGSKA (reference sequence). V trimming: 3 bases; J trimming: 2 bases; junction bases outside the gene matches: 9. This CDR3 has 17 amino acids. CDR3 DNA: TGCAGTGCTAGTCCGAGACAGGGGGCGCGAAACACCGGGGAGCTGTTTTTT. Protein: CSASPRQGARNTGELFF.

The chain is built from TRBV10-3 and TRBJ2-6; 8 bases match TRBD2. The CDR3 runs 17 residues. Trimming at V came to 6 bases and at J to 0 bases, leaving 7 bases not matched to a gene. Germline assignment: CDR1 ENHRY and CDR2 SYGVKD. This CDR3 reads CAIRERAGGSGANVLTF. The CDR3, as DNA: TGTGCCATCAGAGAGAGGGCGGGGGGCTCTGGGGCCAACGTCCTGACTTTC.

CDR3 sequence: CASSVGVTSGRSGETQYF. The CDR3 DNA reads TGTGCCAGCAGCGTCGGGGTGACTAGCGGGAGGTCTGGAGAGACCCAGTACTTC. The chain combines TRBV9 with TRBJ2-5; 13 bases line up with TRBD2. Germline assignment: CDR1 SGDLS and CDR2 YYNGEE. This CDR3 region has 18 residues. V gave up 2 bases and J gave up 4 bases; unmatched junction bases: 11.

This clone was detected only once. This rearrangement joins TRBV25-1 to TRBJ2-5; TRBD2 agrees at 10 bases. The CDR3 sequence is 16 residues long. Trimming took 1 base from V and 4 from J; bases not matched to a gene: 6. From germline, CDR1 is MGHDK and CDR2 SYGVNS. The CDR3 protein is CASSELRTSGVETQYF. DNA for the CDR3: TGTGCCAGCAGTGAATTGAGAACTAGCGGGGTAGAGACCCAGTACTTC.

The V and J genes are TRBV6-8 and TRBJ1-1; TRBD1 aligns across 9 bases. V shed 0 bases, J shed 3 bases, and the junction held 2 bases outside the gene matches. The CDR3 runs to 15 residues. Germline CDR1 is MNHGY and CDR2 is SAAAGT. The CDR3 sequence: CASSYSDRGDTEAFF. The CDR3 coding sequence is TGTGCCAGCAGTTACTCTGACAGGGGGGACACTGAAGCTTTCTTT.

The genes are TRBV28 and TRBJ2-2; 7 bases are shared with TRBD2. Germline CDR1 MDHEN, CDR2 SYDVKM. This CDR3 contains 16 residues. After removal of 2 bases from V and 1 base from J, the junction contained 4 bases not matched to a gene. CDR3 loop: CASSLGGDLNTGELFF. CDR3 DNA sequence: TGTGCCAGCAGTTTAGGGGGGGACCTGAACACCGGGGAGCTGTTTTTT.

The chain recombines TRBV9 with TRBJ2-7; 8 positions agree with TRBD1. Germline values: CDR1 SGDLS, CDR2 YYNGEE. CDR3 size: 16 residues. V lost 0 bases to trimming and J lost 4 bases; unmatched junction nucleotides: 9. The chain's CDR3 is CASSVATGASSYEQYF. The CDR3 nucleotides read TGTGCCAGCAGCGTAGCGACAGGGGCCTCCTCTTACGAGCAGTACTTC.

This clone was recorded only once. The chain has TRBV7-6 and TRBJ1-3, with 8 bases matching TRBD1. Germline CDR1 and CDR2: SGHVS and FNYEAQ. The CDR3 contains 16 residues. Losses at the gene ends were 5 bases for V and 4 bases for J; bases not matched to a gene: 10. The CDR3 reads CASSIETGEPGNTIYF. CDR3 nucleotides: TGTGCCAGCAGCATCGAGACAGGGGAGCCGGGAAACACCATATATTTT.

A single count supports this clone. V gene TRBV15 combines with J gene TRBJ1-2; no firm D call. The ends were cut back, 0 bases at V and 8 bases at J, with 13 bases in the middle. CDR1 is LNHNV, CDR2 YYDKDF, per germline (reference sequence). This CDR3 is built from 14 residues. The CDR3 bases are TGTGCCACCAGCAGAGATCTAACTTGGTGGGGCTACACCTTC. This gives the protein CATSRDLTWWGYTF. The full variable domain, in which reference TRBV15 and TRBJ1-2 provide the parts outside the CDR3, is DAMVIQNPRYQVTQFGKPVTLSCSQTLNHNVMYWYQQKSSQAPKLLFHYYDKDFNNEADTPDNFQSRRPNTSFCFLDIRSPGLGDTAMYLCATSRDLTWWGYTFGSGTRLTVV.

The chain carries TRBV3-1 (or the pseudogene TRBV3-2) and TRBJ1-2; a possible D gene is TRBD1 (6 bases). Trimming pared 1 base from V and 6 bases from J, leaving 9 bases between. The germline V gene encodes CDR1 LGHDT and CDR2 YNNKEL (reference sequence). The CDR3 is made up of 13 amino acids. CDR3 coding DNA: TGTGCCAGCAGCCAAGCCCGGACAGATGGCTACACCTTC. Encoded protein: CASSQARTDGYTF.

The chain employs TRBV7-8 and TRBJ2-7, with D unclear. The length of the CDR3 is 12 residues. Between the trimmed V and J ends, which lost 5 bases and 4 bases, there was a span of 9 bases. Germline lookup yields CDR1 SGHVS and CDR2 FQNEAQ. The CDR3 loop is CASSPETYEQYF. In nucleotides, the CDR3 is TGTGCCAGCAGCCCAGAAACGTACGAGCAGTACTTC. Full variable domain (missing parts from reference TRBV7-8 and TRBJ2-7): GAGVSQSPRYKVAKRGQDVALRCDPISGHVSLFWYQQALGQGPEFLTYFQNEAQLDKSGLPSDRFFAERPEGSVSTLKIQRTQQEDSAVYLCASSPETYEQYFGPGTRLTVT.

This clone occurred once. The rearrangement uses TRBV7-2 and TRBJ2-4, with D maybe TRBD1 (6 bases). V was trimmed by 1 base and J by 6 bases, leaving 10 bases between them. Germline V gives CDR1 SGHTA, CDR2 FQGNSA. The CDR3 has 14 amino acids. Here the CDR3 reads CASSLGQGRNIQYF. The DNA for the CDR3 is TGTGCCAGCAGCTTAGGGCAGGGGAGAAACATTCAGTACTTC.

The chain joins TRBV27 to TRBJ1-2; the D gene is possibly TRBD1 (6 bases). The CDR3 has 15 amino acids. V lost 4 bases, J lost 2 bases, and 14 bases lay in between. The germline V gene has CDR1 MNHEY and CDR2 SMNVEV (reference sequence). CDR3 loop: CASSSRQAKNYGYTF. The DNA of the CDR3 is TGTGCCAGCAGTTCCCGACAGGCTAAAAACTATGGCTACACCTTC.

About this clone: Within the sample, other DNA sequences also encode this same CDR3. CDR3: CASSYGTLTDTQYF. CDR3 DNA sequence: TGTGCCAGCAGTTACGGGACTTTAACAGATACGCAGTATTTT. The rearrangement uses TRBV6-2 or TRBV6-3 and TRBJ2-3; possibly TRBD2 for D (6 bases). The CDR3 is 14 residues long. Germline CDR1 is MNHEY and CDR2 is SVGEGT. V was shortened by 2 bases and J by 3 bases, with 9 bases between the two germline ends.

For the CDR3, the DNA is TGCGCCAGCAGTCCCACGTTGGGGGCCGGAGCCCAGTACTTC. Translated, it gives CASSPTLGAGAQYF. This chain joins TRBV10-1 and TRBJ2-5; weak D call: TRBD1 (6 bases). In germline, CDR1 is WNHNN, CDR2 SYGVQD (reference sequence). The CDR3 is 14 amino acids. The V gene lost 5 bases and the J gene lost 9 bases, with 19 bases spanning the gap.

The CDR3 DNA follows: TGTGCCAGCAGCCCTGACACAGGGGCCGGCACAGATACGCAGTATTTT. Translated, it gives CASSPDTGAGTDTQYF. The rearrangement uses TRBV7-9 and TRBJ2-3, with TRBD1 matching over 7 bases. This CDR3 is built from 16 residues. Germline CDR1 reads SEHNR; CDR2 reads FQNEAQ (reference sequence). With V trimmed by 5 bases and J by 1 base, 9 bases remained unmatched.

This clone came up a few times. CDR3 in amino acids: CASSQTGTEAFF. The CDR3 coding sequence is TGTGCCAGCAGCCAAACGGGGACTGAAGCTTTCTTT. This chain connects TRBV4-2 to TRBJ1-1; D is unclear. CDR1 and CDR2 (germline): LGHNA, YNFKEQ. Between the trimmed V and J ends, which lost 2 bases and 5 bases, there was a span of 6 bases. This CDR3 contains 12 residues.

The chain uses TRBV6-5 and TRBJ2-7, with unresolved D. This CDR3 has 14 amino acids. Per the germline V gene, CDR1 is MNHEY and CDR2 is SVGAGI. V was trimmed by 6 bases and J by 3 bases, leaving 15 bases between them. The CDR3 reads CASSSSSGLYEQYF. DNA for the CDR3: TGTGCCAGCAGCTCCTCCAGTGGCCTCTACGAGCAGTACTTC.

This clone came up a few times. V usage is TRBV6-5 and J usage is TRBJ2-2; D is unclear. The CDR3 sequence is 11 residues long. In germline, CDR1 is MNHEY, CDR2 SVGAGI. For the CDR3, the DNA is TGTGCATATCTGAACACCGGGGAGCTGTTTTTT. This codes for CAYLNTGELFF.

The V gene is TRBV27, the J gene TRBJ1-1; D gene ambiguous. Trimming took off 0 bases at V and 7 bases at J, with 9 bases between the two ends. The germline CDR1 and CDR2 sequences are MNHEY and SMNVEV (reference sequence). The CDR3 is made up of 13 amino acids. The CDR3 region is CASSLSRGHEAFF. The CDR3 DNA follows: TGTGCCAGCAGTTTATCTCGGGGTCATGAAGCTTTCTTT.

The V gene is TRBV18, the J gene TRBJ2-5, with D perhaps TRBD2 (6 bases). This CDR3 is 14 amino acids long. Per the germline V gene, CDR1 is KGHSH and CDR2 is LQKENI. V was trimmed by 2 bases and J by 4 bases, leaving 11 bases between them. DNA for the CDR3: TGTGCCAGCTCACCATTGCGGGGTGTAGAGACCCAGTACTTC. Translated, it gives CASSPLRGVETQYF.

The J gene is TRBJ2-5, the V gene TRBV5-1; D is possibly TRBD2 (5 bases). This CDR3 contains 13 residues. Germline V CDR1 and CDR2: SGHRS, YFSETQ. V lost 0 bases to trimming and J lost 9 bases, with 12 bases between them. CDR3 nucleotide sequence: TGCGCCAGCAGCTTGGATAGCGCCTGGGCCCAGTACTTC. This translates into CASSLDSAWAQYF.